The 12 T cell receptor beta chains presented below share a single source sample, sequenced in a study of T cell repertoires in aging, cancer and after chemotherapy. TRB rearrangements spanning V, D and J were amplified using mixed TRB-A/B primers. Each CDR3 protein gets one entry after TCRdb re-called the multiplex PCR reads with MiXCR. Here the sample spans about 9,800 distinct CDR3 sequences, over 35% being singletons. TCR beta rearrangements were amplified from peripheral blood genomic DNA. The sample was blood. The origin of the receptors is a human donor in good health.

The gene calls are TRBV6-1 and TRBJ1-5; tentative D call: TRBD1 (5 bases). The CDR3 has 16 residues. The V gene lost 1 base and the J gene lost 0 bases, with 10 bases spanning the gap. Germline V gene data show CDR1 as MNHNS and CDR2 as SASEGT. CDR3 sequence (DNA): TGTGCCAGCAGTGAAGGGTCGGGGGTTAGCAATCAGCCCCAGCATTTT. Amino acid sequence: CASSEGSGVSNQPQHF.

The chain joins TRBV19 to TRBJ1-5; a possible D gene is TRBD1 (5 bases). In germline, CDR1 is LNHDA, CDR2 SQIVND (reference sequence). The CDR3 has 15 amino acids. V was pared by 5 bases and J by 5 bases, with 16 bases between. CDR3 loop: CASSQWVSGDQPQHF. The CDR3 bases are TGTGCCAGTAGTCAATGGGTTTCGGGGGATCAGCCCCAGCATTTT.

The V gene is TRBV6-2 or TRBV6-3, the J gene TRBJ1-1; tentatively, D is TRBD1 (5 bases). The CDR3 runs 15 residues. V dropped 0 bases and J dropped 3 bases, with 11 bases sitting between them. Germline values: CDR1 MNHEY, CDR2 SVGEGT. The CDR3 protein is CASSYSRREDTEAFF. The CDR3 DNA reads as TGTGCCAGCAGTTACTCCCGCAGGGAGGACACTGAAGCTTTCTTT.

The CDR3 bases are TGTGCCAGCACCTTGGGCGTTGGAAACACCATATATTTT. It specifies CASTLGVGNTIYF. The chain carries TRBV12-3 or TRBV12-4 and TRBJ1-3; no clear D gene. The CDR3 is 13 residues long. Trimming removed 7 bases from V and 3 bases from J, with 10 bases in between.

V and J are TRBV7-9 and TRBJ2-1; TRBD1 aligns across 7 bases. V was pared by 3 bases and J by 3 bases, with 8 bases of the junction left unmatched. Germline lookup yields CDR1 SEHNR and CDR2 FQNEAQ (reference sequence). The CDR3 covers 16 residues. For the CDR3, the DNA is TGTGCCAGCAGCTTTACGACAGGGATTAGCTACAATGAGCAGTTCTTC. It yields the protein CASSFTTGISYNEQFF.

This clonotype is medium-sized within its sample. The chain has TRBV19 and TRBJ1-1; D perhaps matches TRBD1 (6 bases). The CDR3 extends over 14 amino acids. Trimming shortened V by 6 bases and J by 4 bases, and 15 bases separated the two germline ends. Germline V gene sequence: CDR1 LNHDA, CDR2 SQIVND (reference sequence). The CDR3 is CASRGGRGATEAFF. CDR3 DNA sequence: TGTGCCAGTAGGGGGGGCAGGGGTGCCACTGAAGCTTTCTTT. Combining the CDR3 with reference TRBV19 and TRBJ1-1 gives the whole variable domain DGGITQSPKYLFRKEGQNVTLSCEQNLNHDAMYWYRQDPGQGLRLIYYSQIVNDFQKGDIAEGYSVSREKKESFPLTVTSAQKNPTAFYLCASRGGRGATEAFFGQGTRLTVV.

By frequency in the sample, this clonotype is medium-sized (0.01 to 0.1%). The rearrangement uses TRBV5-5 and TRBJ2-5, with 7 bases matching TRBD1. Germline trimming cut 4 bases from V and 1 base from J; bases unmatched to any gene: 4. This CDR3 contains 14 residues. The V gene's germline CDR1 is SGHKS and CDR2 YYEKEE (reference sequence). The CDR3 nucleotides read TGTGCCAGCAGCGCTGGGACAGCCCAAGAGACCCAGTACTTC. Its translation: CASSAGTAQETQYF.

In this sample, this clonotype turned up once. The chain employs TRBV6-1 and TRBJ2-7, with 9 bases aligning to TRBD1. With 0 bases clipped from V and 6 bases from J, the junction kept 9 bases outside the gene matches. Germline V lookup: CDR1 MNHNS, CDR2 SASEGT. This CDR3 has 16 residues. Here the CDR3 DNA reads TGTGCCAGCAGTGAAGCGTTGACAGGGGGAGGGTTCGAGCAGTACTTC. It codes for CASSEALTGGGFEQYF.

The chain has TRBV6-1 and TRBJ2-5; no reliable D call. This CDR3 region has 13 residues. The germline V gene has CDR1 MNHNS and CDR2 SASEGT. Trimming removed 3 bases at V and 1 base at J, with 6 bases between. CDR3 region: CASSEWTQETQYF. The CDR3 DNA sequence: TGTGCCAGCAGTGAGTGGACCCAAGAGACCCAGTACTTC.

This clonotype is deemed medium-sized. J is TRBJ2-7 and V is TRBV19; no clear D gene. Germline CDR1 reads LNHDA; CDR2 reads SQIVND (reference sequence). The CDR3 is made up of 15 amino acids. V was shortened by 1 base and J by 0 bases, with 10 bases between the two germline ends. CDR3 bases: TGTGCCAGTAGTATAGTGGCCGCTAGCTCCTACGAGCAGTACTTC. Translation gives CASSIVAASSYEQYF.

The chain uses TRBV30 and TRBJ2-4; 7 nucleotides align to TRBD1. This CDR3 is 14 amino acids long. With V trimmed by 1 base and J by 0 bases, 0 bases remained unmatched. Per germline, CDR1 GTSNPN and CDR2 SVGIG (reference sequence). As DNA, the CDR3 is TGTGCCTGGAGTGCAGGGGGAGCCAAAAACATTCAGTACTTC. This gives the protein CAWSAGGAKNIQYF.

The rearrangement joins TRBV6-2 or TRBV6-3 to TRBJ1-2, with 7 nucleotides matching TRBD1. The CDR3 is 13 amino acids. Germline V lookup: CDR1 MNHEY, CDR2 SVGEGT. J lost 5 bases, V lost 5 bases, and 5 bases had no gene match. The CDR3 nucleotides read TGTGCCAGCAGTCCCCGGACAGGATATGGCTACACCTTC. It is translated as CASSPRTGYGYTF.